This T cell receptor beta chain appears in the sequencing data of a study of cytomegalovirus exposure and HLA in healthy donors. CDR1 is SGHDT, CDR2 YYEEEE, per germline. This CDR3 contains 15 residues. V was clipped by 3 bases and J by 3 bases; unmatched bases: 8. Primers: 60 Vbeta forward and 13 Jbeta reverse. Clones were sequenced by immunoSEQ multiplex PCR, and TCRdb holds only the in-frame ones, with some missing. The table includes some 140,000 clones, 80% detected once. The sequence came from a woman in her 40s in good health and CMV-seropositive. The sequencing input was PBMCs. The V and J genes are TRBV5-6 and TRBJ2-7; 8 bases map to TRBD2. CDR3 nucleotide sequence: TGTGCCAGCAGCTCCAAGGCGACTAGCGTCTACGAGCAGTACTTC. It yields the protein CASSSKATSVYEQYF.